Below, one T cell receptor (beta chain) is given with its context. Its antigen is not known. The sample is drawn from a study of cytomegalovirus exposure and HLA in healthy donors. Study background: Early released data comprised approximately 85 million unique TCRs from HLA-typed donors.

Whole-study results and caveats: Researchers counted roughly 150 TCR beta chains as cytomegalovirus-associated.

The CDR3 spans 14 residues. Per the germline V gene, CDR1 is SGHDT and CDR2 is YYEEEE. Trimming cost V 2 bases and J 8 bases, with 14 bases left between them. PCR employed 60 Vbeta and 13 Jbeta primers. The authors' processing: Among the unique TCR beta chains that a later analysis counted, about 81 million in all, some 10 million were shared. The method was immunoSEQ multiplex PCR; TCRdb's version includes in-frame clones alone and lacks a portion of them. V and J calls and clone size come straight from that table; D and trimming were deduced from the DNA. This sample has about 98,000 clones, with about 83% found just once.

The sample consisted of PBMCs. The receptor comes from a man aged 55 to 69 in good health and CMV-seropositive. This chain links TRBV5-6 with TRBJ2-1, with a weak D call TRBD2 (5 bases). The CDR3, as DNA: TGTGCCAGCAGCTTCGGACTCTCCAGCGATGAGCAGTTCTTC. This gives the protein CASSFGLSSDEQFF.